These 21 T cell receptor beta chains came from one sample sequenced in a study of T cells after yellow fever vaccination. MiXCR was run by TCRdb on the 5' RACE reads, yielding one entry per CDR3 protein. The sample shows about 250,000 distinct CDR3 sequences, about 3.7% of them seen only once. The specimen comprised PBMCs, sampled 15 days after the yellow fever booster vaccination. These receptors were obtained from a man younger than 35 who received the YFV17D yellow fever vaccine.

This clonotype was detected ten times or more. V is TRBV5-1 and J is TRBJ2-1; 11 positions match TRBD1. Losses at the gene ends were 0 bases for V and 4 bases for J; bases not matched to a gene: 3. Per germline, CDR1 SGHRS and CDR2 YFSETQ. The CDR3 runs 16 residues. The CDR3 bases are TGCGCCAGCAGCTTGGGGACAGGGGGCCGTTACAATGAGCAGTTCTTC. Its protein product is CASSLGTGGRYNEQFF. Supplemented by reference TRBV5-1 and TRBJ2-1, the full variable domain reads KAGVTQTPRYLIKTRGQQVTLSCSPISGHRSVSWYQQTPGQGLQFLFEYFSETQRNKGNFPGRFSGRQFSNSRSEMNVSTLELGDSALYLCASSLGTGGRYNEQFFGPGTRLTVL.

This clonotype has at least ten counts. The genes are TRBV18 and TRBJ1-1, with D maybe TRBD1 (5 bases). The CDR3 runs to 20 residues. In germline, CDR1 is KGHSH, CDR2 LQKENI. Trimming took off 3 bases at V and 0 bases at J, with 26 bases between the two ends. CDR3 protein: CASSPYSKWRGGAMNTEAFF. CDR3 in DNA: TGTGCCAGCTCACCTTATTCCAAATGGCGAGGTGGGGCCATGAACACTGAAGCTTTCTTT.

This clonotype was observed at least ten times. The chain recombines TRBV29-1 with TRBJ1-2; the match to TRBD1 covers 10 bases. Germline CDR1 and CDR2: SQVTM and ANQGSEA. This CDR3 has 13 residues. With 6 bases clipped from V and 5 bases from J, the junction kept 6 bases outside the gene matches. The CDR3 sequence: CSVRTGGDYGYTF. The DNA for the CDR3 is TGCAGCGTACGGACAGGGGGAGATTATGGCTACACCTTC.

The chain combines TRBV20-1 with TRBJ2-5, with TRBD1 matching over 10 bases. V shed 6 bases, J shed 5 bases, and the junction held 6 bases outside the gene matches. CDR1 and CDR2 (germline): DFQATT, SNEGSKA (reference sequence). The CDR3 spans 13 residues. CDR3 sequence reads: CSAQTGGGETQYF. The CDR3 nucleotides are TGCAGTGCCCAGACAGGGGGCGGGGAGACCCAGTACTTC.

This clonotype was counted many times. V is TRBV7-6 and J is TRBJ2-5, with TRBD1 as a possible D gene (5 bases). In germline, CDR1 is SGHVS, CDR2 FNYEAQ. V gave up 2 bases and J gave up 4 bases, with 5 bases separating them. The CDR3 runs to 12 residues. The CDR3 nucleotides are TGTGCCAGCAGCTTACAGGGAGAGACCCAGTACTTC. Translation gives CASSLQGETQYF.

This clonotype was recorded at least ten times. The chain is built from TRBV12-3 or TRBV12-4 and TRBJ2-4; unclear D gene. V was pared by 6 bases and J by 5 bases, with 11 bases between. This CDR3 has 13 amino acids. The CDR3 reads CASRESSENIQYF. CDR3 nucleotide sequence: TGTGCCAGCAGGGAGTCCAGTGAAAACATTCAGTACTTC.

This clonotype was recorded at least ten times. The gene calls are TRBV15 and TRBJ2-3; D call uncertain. The length of the CDR3 is 13 residues. Per the germline V gene, CDR1 is LNHNV and CDR2 is YYDKDF (reference sequence). V dropped 5 bases and J dropped 4 bases, with 10 bases sitting between them. CDR3 DNA sequence: TGTGCCACCAGCGGACGAAGGGCAGATACGCAGTATTTT. Translation gives CATSGRRADTQYF.

For this clonotype: Just one base apart from a much larger clone, this may be a read error. The chain links TRBV10-3 to TRBJ1-1; D gene unclear. The germline gives CDR1 ENHRY, CDR2 SYGVKD. The CDR3 has 14 residues. The germline V and J ends were trimmed by 3 bases and 12 bases, with 20 bases remaining between them. For the CDR3, the DNA is TGTGCCATCAGTGATCGAGTTCCCGTAGGGATAACTTTCTTT. This sequence encodes CAISDRVPVGITFF.

In this sample, this clonotype turned up many times. The rearrangement links TRBV12-3 or TRBV12-4 to TRBJ2-2, with D possibly being TRBD1 or TRBD2 (5 bases each). V was shortened by 7 bases and J by 7 bases, with 13 bases between the two germline ends. The CDR3 contains 13 residues. The CDR3 here is CASKGPAGGELFF. Written as DNA, the CDR3 is TGTGCCAGCAAGGGGCCCGCGGGCGGGGAGCTGTTTTTT.

This clonotype was observed at least ten times. The chain combines TRBV7-2 with TRBJ1-2, with D tentatively TRBD1 (5 bases). This CDR3 is 15 amino acids long. The V gene's germline CDR1 is SGHTA and CDR2 FQGNSA. Trimming removed 1 base at V and 6 bases at J, with 15 bases between. DNA of the CDR3: TGTGCCAGCAGCTTAGGGGTGGGGGAGGCGGATGGCTACACCTTC. Its protein product is CASSLGVGEADGYTF.

Ten or more counts support this clonotype. As DNA, the CDR3 is TGTGCCAGCAATTTGGACAGCAATCAGCCCCAGCATTTT. Its translation: CASNLDSNQPQHF. The rearrangement links TRBV12-3 or TRBV12-4 to TRBJ1-5, with D uncertain. This CDR3 is 13 amino acids long. V lost 7 bases and J 1 base, leaving 8 bases between the germline ends.

V gene TRBV20-1 combines with J gene TRBJ1-1; no clear D gene. The germline gives CDR1 DFQATT, CDR2 SNEGSKA (reference sequence). The V and J ends lost 0 bases and 10 bases respectively, with 18 bases between them. The CDR3 covers 14 residues. The CDR3 region is CSAREKGGLRAAFF. CDR3 nucleotides: TGCAGTGCTAGAGAAAAGGGAGGACTGAGAGCAGCTTTCTTT.

This clonotype has ten or more counts. This chain joins TRBV3-2 and TRBJ1-5. TRBV3-2 constitutes a pseudogene. This CDR3 has 13 residues. CDR3 region: CASSQARSLPQHF. The CDR3 DNA follows: TGTGCCAGCAGCCAAGCGAGATCCCTCCCCCAGCATTTT.

Comments on this clonotype: A much larger clone lies a single base off, so this may be a read error. The chain recombines TRBV7-2 with TRBJ1-3, with a weak D call TRBD1 (5 bases). Germline lookup yields CDR1 SGHTA and CDR2 FQGNSA. The CDR3 has 15 amino acids. The DNA of the CDR3 is TGTGCCAGCAGCCCCGGGACGGCCACTGGATACACCATATATTTT. Its translation: CASSPGTATGYTIYF.

This clonotype showed up many times. V and J are TRBV4-3 and TRBJ2-1; D remains unclear. The CDR3 runs 15 residues. V shed 4 bases and J shed 8 bases, with 18 bases lying between them. Germline V gene lookup returns CDR1 LGHNA and CDR2 YSLEER. The CDR3 spells CASSPSLSPTDEQFF. CDR3 in DNA: TGCGCCAGCAGCCCAAGTTTATCTCCTACGGATGAGCAGTTCTTC.

This clonotype has more than one count but fewer than ten. The rearrangement uses TRBV12-3 or TRBV12-4 and TRBJ1-5; D not certain. The CDR3 extends over 13 amino acids. Trimming removed 0 bases from V and 4 bases from J, with 4 bases in between. The DNA of the CDR3 is TGTGCCAGCAGTTTAGCGCAAAATCAGCCCCAGCATTTT. This sequence encodes CASSLAQNQPQHF.

This clonotype was picked up many times. The chain couples TRBV5-4 to TRBJ1-2; the D gene is possibly TRBD1 (5 bases). Germline V CDR1 and CDR2: SGHNT, YYREEE (reference sequence). The V gene lost 2 bases and the J gene lost 3 bases, with 14 bases spanning the gap. The CDR3 totals 15 residues. Written as DNA, the CDR3 is TGTGCCAGCAGCTTAGGGGAGGGCAATTACTATGGCTACACCTTC. Protein: CASSLGEGNYYGYTF.

This clonotype was recorded at least ten times. The chain couples TRBV6-2 or TRBV6-3 to TRBJ2-7; D is ambiguous. Trimming took off 8 bases at V and 0 bases at J, with 20 bases between the two ends. The CDR3 spans 16 residues. CDR1 and CDR2 (germline): MNHEY, SVGEGT. This CDR3 reads CASAAESGRASYEQYF. DNA for the CDR3: TGTGCCAGCGCTGCGGAATCGGGCCGGGCCTCCTACGAGCAGTACTTC.

Many counts were recorded for this clonotype. The chain is built from TRBV7-6 and TRBJ2-2; possible D gene TRBD1, 6 bases. The germline V and J ends were trimmed by 3 bases and 4 bases, with 18 bases remaining between them. Germline V lookup: CDR1 SGHVS, CDR2 FNYEAQ. The CDR3 is made up of 17 amino acids. CDR3 amino acids: CASSFSWRRGPTGELFF. The CDR3 DNA is TGTGCCAGCAGCTTTTCTTGGCGCAGGGGACCCACCGGGGAGCTGTTTTTT. Combining the CDR3 with reference TRBV7-6 and TRBJ2-2 gives the whole variable domain GAGVSQSPRYKVTKRGQDVALRCDPISGHVSLYWYRQALGQGPEFLTYFNYEAQQDKSGLPNDRFSAERPEGSISTLTIQRTEQRDSAMYRCASSFSWRRGPTGELFFGEGSRLTVL.

This clonotype was counted at least ten times. J is TRBJ2-7 and V is TRBV12-1; the table's D call of TRBD2 was not tested on the DNA. TRBV12-1 has pseudogene status. This CDR3 region has 17 residues. The CDR3 region is CASSFPVAGGPSYEQYV. The CDR3 DNA reads as TGTGCCAGCAGCTTTCCAGTAGCGGGGGGGCCATCCTACGAGCAGTACGTC.

This clonotype was seen at least ten times. This chain uses TRBV29-1 with TRBJ2-3, with no clear D. V lost 3 bases, J lost 2 bases, and 12 bases lay in between. From germline, CDR1 is SQVTM and CDR2 ANQGSEA. This CDR3 is built from 14 residues. This chain's CDR3 is CSVDLAAHTDTQYF. CDR3 DNA sequence: TGCAGCGTTGATTTAGCTGCCCACACAGATACGCAGTATTTT.